The T cell receptor beta chain under discussion was sequenced for a study of T cells after yellow fever vaccination. Study conclusions and caveats: Booster sampling recovered most clones from primary vaccination (96% CD4, roughly 86% CD8).

TCRdb re-analysed the 5' RACE reads in MiXCR, keeping a single row per CDR3 protein. The table includes a few hundred thousand distinct CDR3 sequences, around a sixth detected once. With respect to this clonotype: Its antigen is not known.

The CDR3 extends over 13 amino acids. The V gene lost 6 bases and the J gene lost 7 bases, with 13 bases spanning the gap. Germline V CDR1 and CDR2: SEHNR, FQNEAQ (reference sequence). The chain employs TRBV7-9 and TRBJ2-4, with a possible D match to TRBD2 (5 bases). The sequencing used PBMCs, collected before the yellow fever booster vaccination. This receptor was identified in a man between 18 and 35 years old who received the YFV17D yellow fever vaccine. CDR3 amino acids: CASSATTWNIQYF. The CDR3 nucleotides read TGTGCCAGCAGTGCGACTACGTGGAACATTCAGTACTTC.